Listed here are 28 T cell receptor beta chains from one sample, sequenced in a study of shared clonotypes between healthy human individuals. Profiling relied on immunoSEQ multiplex PCR, and the TCRdb table lists in-frame clones only, not all of them. The table shows around 2,000,000 clones, with about 95% occurring only once. Naive-designated CD8 cells lacked CD45RO, were positively enriched for CCR7, and omitted terminally differentiated effector memory CD45RA+ cells. Sequenced: naive CD8+ T cells sorted from blood. These receptors were obtained from a young man in good health.

The chain joins TRBV6-1 to TRBJ2-7; 8 bases agree with TRBD1. The junction had 7 bases not matched to a gene; V was cut back by 0 bases and J by 3 bases. CDR3 size: 16 residues. Germline loops: CDR1 MNHNS, CDR2 SASEGT. The CDR3, as DNA: TGTGCCAGCAGTGAAGCTGTGACGGGACAGGTCTACGAGCAGTACTTC. The encoded protein is CASSEAVTGQVYEQYF.

V gene TRBV11-2 combines with J gene TRBJ1-2; D might be TRBD1 (6 bases). The CDR3 runs 16 residues. Germline CDR1 reads SGHAT; CDR2 reads FQNNGV. Between the trimmed V and J ends, which lost 1 base and 6 bases, there was a span of 18 bases. The DNA of the CDR3 is TGTGCCAGCAGCTTAGGTGTCGGGCCAGGGGAGGATGGCTACACCTTC. Its protein product is CASSLGVGPGEDGYTF. The full variable domain, with the rest looked up from reference TRBV11-2 and TRBJ1-2, is EAGVAQSPRYKIIEKRQSVAFWCNPISGHATLYWYQQILGQGPKLLIQFQNNGVVDDSQLPKDRFSAERLKGVDSTLKIQPAKLEDSAVYLCASSLGVGPGEDGYTFGSGTRLTVV.

CDR3 sequence reads: CASSFWDHQETQYF. The CDR3 region has the DNA TGCGCCAGCAGCTTTTGGGACCACCAAGAGACCCAGTACTTC. The V and J genes are TRBV5-1 and TRBJ2-5, with D perhaps given as TRBD1 or TRBD2 (5 bases each). Trimming stripped 2 bases from V and 0 bases from J, with 8 bases between. Germline V gene data show CDR1 as SGHRS and CDR2 as YFSETQ. This CDR3 is 14 amino acids long.

The chain carries TRBV7-9 and TRBJ2-5; D is uncertain. In germline, CDR1 is SEHNR, CDR2 FQNEAQ (reference sequence). V was trimmed by 5 bases and J by 2 bases, leaving 9 bases between them. The CDR3 is made up of 13 amino acids. The chain's CDR3 is CASSPWGQETQYF. The CDR3 nucleotides read TGTGCCAGCAGCCCCTGGGGTCAAGAGACCCAGTACTTC.

The chain has TRBV29-1 and TRBJ2-4; D remains unclear. The V gene lost 4 bases and the J gene lost 1 base, with 11 bases spanning the gap. Looked up from germline, CDR1 is SQVTM and CDR2 is ANQGSEA. The length of the CDR3 is 14 residues. This chain's CDR3 is CSVALSRAKNIQYF. In DNA form, the CDR3 reads TGCAGCGTTGCACTCTCCAGGGCCAAAAACATTCAGTACTTC.

This chain uses TRBV11-2 with TRBJ2-2; tentatively, D is TRBD2 (7 bases). This CDR3 has 18 residues. V lost 5 bases to trimming and J lost 6 bases, with 25 bases between them. Germline CDR1 and CDR2: SGHAT and FQNNGV. CDR3 DNA: TGTGCCAGCAGCAACGTACAAGGGGGGGCGGGTCTCGCCGGGGAGCTGTTTTTT. Its translation: CASSNVQGGAGLAGELFF.

Concerning this clone: The sample has other DNA sequences that encode this CDR3 too. The gene calls are TRBV9 and TRBJ2-7; D remains unclear. This CDR3 spans 14 amino acids. The germline V and J ends were trimmed by 0 bases and 2 bases, with 9 bases remaining between them. The V gene's germline CDR1 is SGDLS and CDR2 YYNGEE. CDR3 loop: CASSVGGPAYEQYF. DNA for the CDR3: TGTGCCAGCAGCGTAGGGGGTCCTGCCTACGAGCAGTACTTC.

This chain joins TRBV4-1 and TRBJ2-3; D not certain. V lost 0 bases, J lost 4 bases, and 8 bases lay in between. The CDR3 is 14 amino acids. CDR1 MGHRA and CDR2 YSYEKL come from the germline V gene. CDR3 in DNA: TGCGCCAGCAGCCAAGATGTGTTCGCAGATACGCAGTATTTT. Its translation: CASSQDVFADTQYF.

In nucleotides, the CDR3 is TGTGCCTGGGACGGGGGGGGCAATGAGCAGTTCTTC. This sequence encodes CAWDGGGNEQFF. The V and J genes are TRBV30 and TRBJ2-1, with TRBD2 matching 8 bases. The CDR3 is 12 amino acids. CDR1 and CDR2 (germline): GTSNPN, SVGIG (reference sequence). Germline trimming cut 5 bases from V and 6 bases from J; bases unmatched to any gene: 3.

The V call is TRBV7-8, the J call TRBJ2-7; 7 bases map to TRBD2. Germline-derived CDR1 and CDR2 are SGHVS and FQNEAQ. This CDR3 is built from 15 residues. J was trimmed by 5 bases and V by 4 bases; bases with no gene match: 11. The CDR3 sequence: CASSSKRDLPDEQYF. In DNA, the CDR3 is TGTGCCAGCAGCTCCAAGCGGGACTTACCGGACGAGCAGTACTTC.

This clone was counted a single time. The V and J genes are TRBV30 and TRBJ1-2; D unresolved. This CDR3 contains 12 residues. With 6 bases removed from V and 2 bases from J, the gap between germline ends came to 10 bases. The germline CDR1 and CDR2 sequences are GTSNPN and SVGIG (reference sequence). The CDR3 is CACLNRNYGYTF. CDR3 sequence (DNA): TGTGCCTGCCTGAACAGAAACTATGGCTACACCTTC.

This clone has just one count. J is TRBJ2-2 and V is TRBV28; 13 bases are shared with TRBD2. Germline lookup yields CDR1 MDHEN and CDR2 SYDVKM. CDR3 size: 16 residues. The V segment lost 3 bases and the J segment 7 bases; nucleotides outside the gene matches: 5. The chain's CDR3 is CASSFGLAGADGELFF. CDR3 coding DNA: TGTGCCAGCAGTTTCGGACTAGCGGGGGCGGACGGGGAGCTGTTTTTT.

The chain carries TRBV5-1 and TRBJ1-5, with 7 positions matching TRBD1. CDR1 and CDR2 from the germline V gene are SGHRS and YFSETQ. This CDR3 has 17 amino acids. Trimming removed 2 bases from V and 1 base from J; junction bases left unmatched: 9. CDR3 nucleotides: TGCGCCAGCAGCTTACAGGGGAAGGGCGTCAGCAATCAGCCCCAGCATTTT. This encodes CASSLQGKGVSNQPQHF.

The rearrangement links TRBV13 to TRBJ1-5; the D gene is possibly TRBD1 (6 bases). V was cut by 6 bases and J by 7 bases, with 13 bases left in between. CDR3 length: 13 residues. Germline lookup yields CDR1 PRHDT and CDR2 FYEKMQ (reference sequence). CDR3 amino acids: CASSLYREQPQHF. The CDR3 DNA is TGTGCCAGCAGTTTGTACAGGGAGCAGCCCCAGCATTTT.

With respect to this clone: The sample carries other DNA sequences with the same CDR3. The chain joins TRBV9 to TRBJ1-3; D not certain. Looked up from germline, CDR1 is SGDLS and CDR2 is YYNGEE. V was pared by 0 bases and J by 0 bases, with 4 bases between. The CDR3 extends over 14 amino acids. In DNA, the CDR3 is TGTGCCAGCAGCGTAGTCAGCTCTGGAAACACCATATATTTT. Amino acids: CASSVVSSGNTIYF.

The gene calls are TRBV7-6 and TRBJ2-7, with TRBD1 identical over 8 bases. Germline CDR1 and CDR2: SGHVS and FNYEAQ. The CDR3 contains 14 residues. V gave up 1 base and J gave up 1 base; unmatched junction bases: 0. Here the CDR3 reads CASSLGDRSYEQYF. The CDR3 DNA sequence: TGTGCCAGCAGCTTAGGGGACAGGTCCTACGAGCAGTACTTC.

V gene TRBV27 combines with J gene TRBJ1-2, with D perhaps matching TRBD1 (5 bases). CDR3 length: 16 amino acids. Trimming shortened V by 0 bases and J by 1 base, and 12 bases separated the two germline ends. Germline V gene lookup returns CDR1 MNHEY and CDR2 SMNVEV (reference sequence). CDR3 coding DNA: TGTGCCAGCAGTTTATCGTTTACGGGGCTTAACTATGGCTACACCTTC. As protein: CASSLSFTGLNYGYTF.

The V gene is TRBV6-5, the J gene TRBJ2-3; 8 nucleotides line up with TRBD2. From germline, CDR1 is MNHEY and CDR2 SVGAGI. Trimming removed 6 bases from V and 2 bases from J; junction bases left unmatched: 7. The CDR3 extends over 15 amino acids. The CDR3 DNA is TGTGCCAGCAGCGTAGCGGGAAGAACCACAGATACGCAGTATTTT. Residues: CASSVAGRTTDTQYF.

About this clone: The germline gene is not matched at one end of the junction; a read error may be the cause. The chain combines TRBV5-6 with TRBJ2-1; no clear D. Germline V gene sequence: CDR1 SGHDT, CDR2 YYEEEE. CDR3 length: 13 residues. The CDR3 reads CASTLGSYNEQFF. The CDR3 DNA reads as TGTGCCAGCACCTTGGGCTCCTACAATGAGCAGTTCTTC.

This sequence joins TRBV4-1 and TRBJ2-7; D remains unclear. This CDR3 spans 14 amino acids. Germline V gene sequence: CDR1 MGHRA, CDR2 YSYEKL. Trimming cost V 1 base and J 4 bases, with 11 bases left between them. CDR3 bases: TGCGCCAGCAGCCAAGTTGATACAGAATACGAGCAGTACTTC. Amino acid sequence: CASSQVDTEYEQYF.

CDR3 in amino acids: CASSLYNEQYF. The CDR3 DNA is TGTGCCAGTTCGCTTTACAACGAGCAGTACTTC. The V call is TRBV19, the J call TRBJ2-7; D is unclear. Germline assignment: CDR1 LNHDA and CDR2 SQIVND (reference sequence). The CDR3 spans 11 residues. Trimming left V 8 bases short and J 5 bases short, with 10 bases between.

As for this clone: This specimen includes other DNA sequences encoding the same CDR3. The chain is built from TRBV9 and TRBJ2-7; maybe TRBD2 (7 bases). Germline V gene sequence: CDR1 SGDLS, CDR2 YYNGEE. V lost 0 bases, J lost 5 bases, and 9 bases lay in between. This CDR3 is built from 13 residues. In DNA form, the CDR3 reads TGTGCCAGCAGCGTAGGCGGGGGCAACGAGCAGTACTTC. Translated, it gives CASSVGGGNEQYF.

Concerning this clone: Additional DNA sequences in this sample encode the identical CDR3. This chain connects TRBV5-6 to TRBJ2-7; D uncertain. In germline, CDR1 is SGHDT, CDR2 YYEEEE. This CDR3 spans 13 amino acids. The V end was cut by 2 bases, the J end by 4 bases, with 10 bases between. CDR3: CASSLGSSYEQYF. CDR3 DNA: TGTGCCAGCAGCTTAGGCAGCTCTTACGAGCAGTACTTC.

The chain uses TRBV5-6 and TRBJ1-4; no clear D gene. Germline CDR1 reads SGHDT; CDR2 reads YYEEEE. Trimming left V 1 base short and J 8 bases short, with 9 bases between. The CDR3 totals 13 residues. Here the CDR3 DNA reads TGTGCCAGCAGCTTGTTGGGAAACGAAAAACTGTTTTTT. Translating gives CASSLLGNEKLFF.

Notes on this clone: Other DNA sequences in the sample encode the same CDR3. The chain employs TRBV6-5 and TRBJ1-2; D is ambiguous. Germline V lookup: CDR1 MNHEY, CDR2 SVGAGI. The CDR3 covers 13 residues. Trimming took off 2 bases at V and 0 bases at J, with 4 bases between the two ends. The CDR3 DNA reads as TGTGCCAGCAGTTACACGGCTAACTATGGCTACACCTTC. As protein: CASSYTANYGYTF.

The chain uses TRBV30 and TRBJ2-5; 12 nucleotides agree with TRBD2. The CDR3 covers 14 residues. Germline V CDR1 and CDR2: GTSNPN, SVGIG (reference sequence). V trimming: 4 bases; J trimming: 5 bases; junction bases outside the gene matches: 5. In DNA, the CDR3 is TGTGCCTGGACCCTAGCGGGGGGGCTCGAGACCCAGTACTTC. Translated, it gives CAWTLAGGLETQYF.

The J gene is TRBJ1-1, the V gene TRBV9, with TRBD1 matching over 9 bases. Germline V CDR1 and CDR2: SGDLS, YYNGEE. V shed 3 bases and J 8 bases; nucleotides not matched to a gene: 5. There are 13 residues in the CDR3. This CDR3 reads CASSGGQGMEAFF. The CDR3 DNA reads TGTGCCAGCAGCGGGGGACAGGGAATGGAAGCTTTCTTT.

This rearrangement joins TRBV5-1 to TRBJ1-6; tentative D call: TRBD1 (6 bases). This CDR3 has 16 amino acids. Germline V gene lookup returns CDR1 SGHRS and CDR2 YFSETQ. V lost 2 bases to trimming and J lost 4 bases, with 13 bases between them. DNA of the CDR3: TGCGCCAGCAGCTTACAGGGCCAGGCTTATAATTCACCCCTCCACTTT. It codes for CASSLQGQAYNSPLHF.